This record concerns one TCR beta chain sequence. Per the original methods: Reference gene primer amplification gave nucleated cell count estimates. The protocol was immunoSEQ multiplex PCR, while the TCRdb copy is restricted to in-frame clones and leaves out a portion. The V and J calls and clone size are taken from that table; D and trimming were inferred from the DNA. The sample has approximately 200,000 clones, roughly 90% seen once. Losses at the gene ends were 6 bases for V and 7 bases for J; bases not matched to a gene: 8. This CDR3 contains 15 residues. CDR1 and CDR2 from the germline V gene are MDHEN and SYDVKM. This sample stems from a study of blood T cell repertoires in COVID-19. Study context: COVID-19 samples from acute and convalescent phases originated in the United States, Italy and Spain. T cells, B-cell-depleted T cells, or PBMCs supplied cDNA or gDNA.

The TCR comes from a woman in her forties or fifties with acute or convalescent COVID-19. What was sequenced was peripheral blood. This sequence joins TRBV28 and TRBJ1-6; 8 nucleotides align to TRBD1. The CDR3 here is CASRPDRVGNSPLHF. Written as DNA, the CDR3 is TGTGCCAGCAGGCCGGACAGGGTAGGAAATTCACCCCTCCACTTT.